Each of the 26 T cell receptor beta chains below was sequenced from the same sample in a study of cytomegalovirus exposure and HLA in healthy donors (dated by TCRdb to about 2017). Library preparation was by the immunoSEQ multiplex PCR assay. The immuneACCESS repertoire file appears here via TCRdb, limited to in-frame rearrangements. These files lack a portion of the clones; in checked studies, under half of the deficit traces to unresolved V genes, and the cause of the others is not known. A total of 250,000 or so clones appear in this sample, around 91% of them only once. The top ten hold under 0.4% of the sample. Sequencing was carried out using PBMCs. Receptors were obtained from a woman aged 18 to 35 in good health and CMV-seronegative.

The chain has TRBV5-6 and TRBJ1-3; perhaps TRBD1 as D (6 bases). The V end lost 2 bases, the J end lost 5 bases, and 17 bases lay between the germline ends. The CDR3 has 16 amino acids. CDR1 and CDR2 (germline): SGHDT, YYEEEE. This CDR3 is CASSFGGPRRRNTIYF. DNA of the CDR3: TGTGCCAGCAGCTTCGGGGGGCCGAGGAGGAGAAACACCATATATTTT.

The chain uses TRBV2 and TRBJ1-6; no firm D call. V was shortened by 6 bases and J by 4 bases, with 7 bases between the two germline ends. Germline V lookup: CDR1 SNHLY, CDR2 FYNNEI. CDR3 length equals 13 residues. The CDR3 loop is CASRGPYNSPLHF. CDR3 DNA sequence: TGTGCCAGCAGGGGCCCTTATAATTCACCCCTCCACTTT.

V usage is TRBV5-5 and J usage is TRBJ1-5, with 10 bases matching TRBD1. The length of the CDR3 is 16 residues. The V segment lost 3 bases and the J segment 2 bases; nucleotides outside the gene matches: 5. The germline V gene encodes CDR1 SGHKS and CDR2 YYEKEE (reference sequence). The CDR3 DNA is TGTGCCAGCAGCTCGTCCGGGACAGGGGGCAATCAGCCCCAGCATTTT. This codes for CASSSSGTGGNQPQHF.

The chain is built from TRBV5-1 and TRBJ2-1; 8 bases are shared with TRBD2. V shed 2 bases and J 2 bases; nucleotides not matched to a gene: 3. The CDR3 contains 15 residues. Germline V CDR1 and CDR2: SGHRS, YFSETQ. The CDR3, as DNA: TGCGCCAGCAGCTTAGCGGGGGACGCCTACAATGAGCAGTTCTTC. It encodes CASSLAGDAYNEQFF. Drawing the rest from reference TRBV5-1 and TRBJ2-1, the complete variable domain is KAGVTQTPRYLIKTRGQQVTLSCSPISGHRSVSWYQQTPGQGLQFLFEYFSETQRNKGNFPGRFSGRQFSNSRSEMNVSTLELGDSALYLCASSLAGDAYNEQFFGPGTRLTVL.

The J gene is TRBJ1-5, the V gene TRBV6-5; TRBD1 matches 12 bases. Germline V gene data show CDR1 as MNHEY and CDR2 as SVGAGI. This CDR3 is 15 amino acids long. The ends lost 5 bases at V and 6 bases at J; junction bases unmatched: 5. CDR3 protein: CASSGGTGGLQPQHF. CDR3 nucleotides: TGTGCCAGCAGTGGCGGGACAGGGGGCCTTCAGCCCCAGCATTTT.

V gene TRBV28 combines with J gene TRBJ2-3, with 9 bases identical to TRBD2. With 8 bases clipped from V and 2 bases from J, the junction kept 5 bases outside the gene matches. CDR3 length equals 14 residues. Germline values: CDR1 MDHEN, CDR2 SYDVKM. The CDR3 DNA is TGTGCCAGCGGGCTAGCGGGGCCCACAGATACGCAGTATTTT. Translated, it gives CASGLAGPTDTQYF.

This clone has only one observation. This CDR3 reads CASSLAVSNQPQHF. DNA of the CDR3: TGTGCCAGTAGTTTGGCAGTTAGCAATCAGCCCCAGCATTTT. J is TRBJ1-5 and V is TRBV19, with D unclear. Germline assignment: CDR1 LNHDA and CDR2 SQIVND (reference sequence). Trimming left V 5 bases short and J 0 bases short, with 8 bases between. The CDR3 is made up of 14 amino acids.

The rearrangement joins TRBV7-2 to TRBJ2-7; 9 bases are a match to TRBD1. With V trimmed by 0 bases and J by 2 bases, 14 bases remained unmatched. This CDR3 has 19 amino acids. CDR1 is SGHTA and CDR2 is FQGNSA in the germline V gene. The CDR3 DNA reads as TGTGCCAGCAGCTTAGCGGCATCCGGGACAGGGAGGTGGACCTACGAGCAGTACTTC. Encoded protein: CASSLAASGTGRWTYEQYF.

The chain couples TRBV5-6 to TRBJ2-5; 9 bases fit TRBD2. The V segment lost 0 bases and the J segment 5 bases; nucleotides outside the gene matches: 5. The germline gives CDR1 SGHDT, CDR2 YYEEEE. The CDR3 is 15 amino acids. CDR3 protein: CASSLGLAGWETQYF. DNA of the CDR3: TGTGCCAGCAGCTTGGGTCTAGCGGGGTGGGAGACCCAGTACTTC.

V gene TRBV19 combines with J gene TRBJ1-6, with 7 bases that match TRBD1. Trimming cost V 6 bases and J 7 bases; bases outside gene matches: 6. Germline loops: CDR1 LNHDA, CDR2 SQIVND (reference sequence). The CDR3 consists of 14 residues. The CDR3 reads CASSPRDRNSPLHF. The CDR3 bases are TGTGCCAGTAGCCCCCGGGACAGAAATTCACCCCTCCACTTT.

CDR3 DNA sequence: TGCGCCAGCAGCTTGGCGTCTAGCGGGGGGGCATACCAAGAGACCCAGTACTTC. It yields the protein CASSLASSGGAYQETQYF. This rearrangement joins TRBV5-1 to TRBJ2-5; 12 bases are shared with TRBD2. The germline V gene encodes CDR1 SGHRS and CDR2 YFSETQ. Germline trimming cut 0 bases from V and 0 bases from J; bases unmatched to any gene: 6. There are 18 residues in the CDR3.

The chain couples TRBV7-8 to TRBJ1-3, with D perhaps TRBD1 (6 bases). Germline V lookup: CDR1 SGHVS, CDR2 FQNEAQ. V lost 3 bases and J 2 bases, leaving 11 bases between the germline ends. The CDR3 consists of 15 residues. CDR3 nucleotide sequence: TGTGCCAGCAGCTTGGACAGTACCACTGGAAACACCATATATTTT. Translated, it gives CASSLDSTTGNTIYF.

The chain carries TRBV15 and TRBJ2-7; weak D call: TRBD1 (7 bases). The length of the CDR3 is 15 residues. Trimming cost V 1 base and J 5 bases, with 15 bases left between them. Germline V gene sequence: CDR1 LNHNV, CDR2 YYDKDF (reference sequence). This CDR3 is CATSRVLQGEDEQYF. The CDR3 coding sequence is TGTGCCACCAGCAGAGTTCTCCAGGGGGAGGACGAGCAGTACTTC.

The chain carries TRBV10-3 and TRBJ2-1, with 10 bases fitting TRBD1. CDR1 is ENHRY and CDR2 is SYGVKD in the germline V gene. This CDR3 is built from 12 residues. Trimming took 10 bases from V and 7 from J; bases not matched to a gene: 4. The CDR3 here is CATGQGLNEQFF. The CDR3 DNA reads TGTGCCACGGGACAGGGGCTAAATGAGCAGTTCTTC.

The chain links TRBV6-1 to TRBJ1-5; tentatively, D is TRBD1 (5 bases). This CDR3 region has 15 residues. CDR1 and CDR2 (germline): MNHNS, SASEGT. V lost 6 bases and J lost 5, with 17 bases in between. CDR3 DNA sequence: TGTGCCAGCAGCCTAAACGGGCAGGGCCATCAGCCCCAGCATTTT. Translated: CASSLNGQGHQPQHF.

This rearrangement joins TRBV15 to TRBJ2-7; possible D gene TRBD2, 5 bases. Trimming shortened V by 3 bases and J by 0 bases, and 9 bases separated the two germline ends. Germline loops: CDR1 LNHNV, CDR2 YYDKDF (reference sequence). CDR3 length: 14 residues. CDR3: CATSSDGSSYEQYF. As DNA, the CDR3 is TGTGCCACCAGCAGCGATGGGAGCTCCTACGAGCAGTACTTC.

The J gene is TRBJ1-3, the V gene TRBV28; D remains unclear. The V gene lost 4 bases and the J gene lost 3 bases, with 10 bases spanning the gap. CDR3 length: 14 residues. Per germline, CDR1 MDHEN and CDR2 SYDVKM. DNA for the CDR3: TGTGCCAGCAGTTCGAGGGTCTATGGAAACACCATATATTTT. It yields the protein CASSSRVYGNTIYF. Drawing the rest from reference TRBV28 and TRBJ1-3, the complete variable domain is DVKVTQSSRYLVKRTGEKVFLECVQDMDHENMFWYRQDPGLGLRLIYFSYDVKMKEKGDIPEGYSVSREKKERFSLILESASTNQTSMYLCASSSRVYGNTIYFGEGSWLTVV.

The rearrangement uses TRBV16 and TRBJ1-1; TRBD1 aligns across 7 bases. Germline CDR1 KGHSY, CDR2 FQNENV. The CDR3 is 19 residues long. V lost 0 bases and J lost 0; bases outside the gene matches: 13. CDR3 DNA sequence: TGTGCCAGCAGCCAATCTGGTTTGGGGCATACAGGGGTGAACACTGAAGCTTTCTTT. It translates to CASSQSGLGHTGVNTEAFF. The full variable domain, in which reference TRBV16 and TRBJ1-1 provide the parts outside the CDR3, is GEEVAQTPKHLVRGEGQKAKLYCAPIKGHSYVFWYQQVLKNEFKFLISFQNENVFDETGMPKERFSAKCLPNSPCSLEIQATKLEDSAVYFCASSQSGLGHTGVNTEAFFGQGTRLTVV.

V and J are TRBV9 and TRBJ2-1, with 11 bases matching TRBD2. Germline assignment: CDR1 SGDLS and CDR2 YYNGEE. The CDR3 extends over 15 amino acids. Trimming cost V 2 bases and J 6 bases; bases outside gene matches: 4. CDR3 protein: CASSVSGGAINEQFF. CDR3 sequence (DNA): TGTGCCAGCAGCGTTAGCGGGGGGGCTATCAATGAGCAGTTCTTC.

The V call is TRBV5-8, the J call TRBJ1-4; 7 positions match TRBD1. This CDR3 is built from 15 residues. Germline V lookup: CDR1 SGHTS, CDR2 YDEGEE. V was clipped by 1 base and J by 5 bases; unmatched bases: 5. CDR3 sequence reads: CASSLTGQDNEKLFF. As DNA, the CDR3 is TGTGCCAGCAGCTTGACAGGACAGGACAATGAAAAACTGTTTTTT.

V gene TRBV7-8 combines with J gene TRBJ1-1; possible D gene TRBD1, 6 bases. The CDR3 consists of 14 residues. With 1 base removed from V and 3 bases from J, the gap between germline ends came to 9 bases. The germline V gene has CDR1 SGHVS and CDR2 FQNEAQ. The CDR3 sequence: CASSLGEGDTEAFF. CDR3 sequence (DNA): TGTGCCAGCAGCTTAGGGGAGGGGGACACTGAAGCTTTCTTT.

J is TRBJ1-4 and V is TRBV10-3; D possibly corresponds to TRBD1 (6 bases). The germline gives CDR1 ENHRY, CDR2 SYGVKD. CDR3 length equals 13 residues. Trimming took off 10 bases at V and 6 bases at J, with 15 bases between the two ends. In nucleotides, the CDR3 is TGTGCCACCAAGGGGGGGTCGGATGAAAAACTGTTTTTT. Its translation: CATKGGSDEKLFF.

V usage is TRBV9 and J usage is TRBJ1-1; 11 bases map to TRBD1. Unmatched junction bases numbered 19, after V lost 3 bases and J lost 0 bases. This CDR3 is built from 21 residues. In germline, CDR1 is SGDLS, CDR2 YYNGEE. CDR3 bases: TGTGCCAGCAGCGCCCGGCCGGACAGGGGGCGCGGAGGGTCCTTGAACACTGAAGCTTTCTTT. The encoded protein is CASSARPDRGRGGSLNTEAFF.

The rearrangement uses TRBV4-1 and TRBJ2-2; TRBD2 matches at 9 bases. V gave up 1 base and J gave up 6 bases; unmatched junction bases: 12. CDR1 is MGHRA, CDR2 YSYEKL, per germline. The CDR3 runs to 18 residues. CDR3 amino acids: CASSQARLGLAGSGELFF. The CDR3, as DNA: TGCGCCAGCAGCCAAGCAAGGTTGGGACTAGCAGGTTCCGGGGAGCTGTTTTTT.

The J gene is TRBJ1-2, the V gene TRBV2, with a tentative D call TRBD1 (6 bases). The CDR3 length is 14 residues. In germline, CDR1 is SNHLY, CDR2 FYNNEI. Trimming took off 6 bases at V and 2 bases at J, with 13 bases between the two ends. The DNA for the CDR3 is TGTGCCAGCAGAGCGACACAGGGAAACTATGGCTACACCTTC. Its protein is CASRATQGNYGYTF.

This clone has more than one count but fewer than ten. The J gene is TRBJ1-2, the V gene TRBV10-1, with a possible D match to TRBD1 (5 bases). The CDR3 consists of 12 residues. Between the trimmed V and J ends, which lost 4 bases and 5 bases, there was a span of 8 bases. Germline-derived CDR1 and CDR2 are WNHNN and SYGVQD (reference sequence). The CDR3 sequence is CASSAGGYGYTF. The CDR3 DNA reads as TGCGCCAGCAGTGCCGGGGGTTATGGCTACACCTTC.